This T cell receptor beta chain was retrieved from a study of post-analysis software for immune sequencing data. Of note for this clonotype: Its antigen is undetermined.

The authors incorporated unique molecular identifiers into the TCR beta cDNA libraries. TCRdb re-called the PCR reads with MiXCR, one entry per CDR3 protein. This table holds about 540,000 distinct CDR3 sequences, around a third found once. The length of the CDR3 is 14 residues. Germline V lookup: CDR1 SGHRS, CDR2 YFSETQ. Study-wide results and caveats: F measure showed strong co-clustering of same-batch samples. Those with multiple sclerosis, the patient group, showed significantly lower normalized Chao1 diversity than controls. In patients, TRBV5-6, TRBV5-1 and TRBV20-1 belonged to five TRBV segments found more frequently than in controls.

The sequence derives from a girl aged 2 to 17 with multiple sclerosis. J is TRBJ2-7 and V is TRBV5-1; possibly TRBD2 for D (6 bases). The tail of the sequence fits TRBJ2-5 better, so the J call may be wrong. The sequenced sample consisted of blood. CDR3 bases: TGCGCCAGCAGCGCCGGCGGCGGGGCTGAGACCCAGTACTTC. Translated, it gives CASSAGGGAETQYF.